This T cell receptor (beta chain) was sequenced in a study of CD8 T cells in ankylosing spondylitis. Study-level results: Reported data indicate significant enrichment of disease-linked clones within matched ankylosing spondylitis synovial fluid. Ankylosing spondylitis blood appeared to be characterized by a TCR beta motif of several highly homologous variants.

As regards this clonotype: Its antigen remains unidentified.

Using quantitative 5'-RACE with molecular barcodes, the authors made TCR beta libraries. TCRdb ran MiXCR on the 5' RACE reads and lists one entry per CDR3 protein. Seen here are 700,000 or so distinct CDR3 sequences, about 20% observed once, and the top ten hold under 20%. This clonotype originated in a male donor with ankylosing spondylitis. The sequenced sample was blood, either unsorted or a sorted T cell fraction (not recorded which).

CDR3 DNA sequence: TGTGCCAGCAGCTTGGTGTCAGGGGATTACGAGCAGTACTTC. This gives the protein CASSLVSGDYEQYF. This sequence joins TRBV5-5 and TRBJ2-7, with D possibly being TRBD1 (6 bases). The germline gives CDR1 SGHKS, CDR2 YYEKEE (reference sequence). Between the trimmed V and J ends, which lost 0 bases and 4 bases, there was a span of 11 bases. CDR3 length equals 14 residues.